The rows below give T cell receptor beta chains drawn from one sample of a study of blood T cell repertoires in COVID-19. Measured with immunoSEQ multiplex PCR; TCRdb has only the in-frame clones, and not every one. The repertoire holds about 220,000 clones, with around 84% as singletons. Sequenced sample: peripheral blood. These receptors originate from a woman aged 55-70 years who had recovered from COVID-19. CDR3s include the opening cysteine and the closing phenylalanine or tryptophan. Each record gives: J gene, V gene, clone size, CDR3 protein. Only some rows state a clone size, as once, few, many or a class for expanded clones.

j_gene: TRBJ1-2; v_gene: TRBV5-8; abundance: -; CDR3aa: CASSLGDRGGYTF
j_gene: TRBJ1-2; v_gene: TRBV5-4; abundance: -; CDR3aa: CASSSGTGYYGYTF
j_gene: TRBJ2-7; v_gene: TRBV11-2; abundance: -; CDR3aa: CASSVTGGQYF
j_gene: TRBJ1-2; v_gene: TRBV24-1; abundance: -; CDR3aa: CATSDSGTGQGYTF
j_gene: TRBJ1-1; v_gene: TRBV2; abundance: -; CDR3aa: CATSTLLSNTEAFF
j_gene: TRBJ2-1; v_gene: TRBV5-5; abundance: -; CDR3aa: CASSQLGQIRYNEQFF
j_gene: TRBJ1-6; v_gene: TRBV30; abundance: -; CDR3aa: CAWSETDLNSPLHF
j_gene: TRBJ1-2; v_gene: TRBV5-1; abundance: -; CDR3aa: CASSSGGVGEVGYGYTF
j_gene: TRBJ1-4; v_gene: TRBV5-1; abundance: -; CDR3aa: CASSLEPPTATNEKLFF
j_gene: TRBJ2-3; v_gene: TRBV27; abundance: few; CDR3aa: CASRDLPGQGTDTQYF
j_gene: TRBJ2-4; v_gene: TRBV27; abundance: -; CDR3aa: CASSLGGYMAKNIQYF